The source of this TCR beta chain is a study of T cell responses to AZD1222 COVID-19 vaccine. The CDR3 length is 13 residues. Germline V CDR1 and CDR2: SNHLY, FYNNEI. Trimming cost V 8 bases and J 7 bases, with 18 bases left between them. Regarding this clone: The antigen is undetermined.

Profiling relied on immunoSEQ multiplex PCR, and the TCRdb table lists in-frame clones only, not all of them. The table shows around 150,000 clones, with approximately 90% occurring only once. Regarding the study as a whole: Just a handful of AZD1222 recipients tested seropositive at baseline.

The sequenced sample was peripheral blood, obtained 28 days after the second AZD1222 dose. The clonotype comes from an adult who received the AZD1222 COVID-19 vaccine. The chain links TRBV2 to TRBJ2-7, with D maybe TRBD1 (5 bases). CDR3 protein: CASAGPFRVEQYF. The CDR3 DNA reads TGTGCCAGCGCAGGGCCGTTCAGGGTAGAGCAGTACTTC.